One sample yielded the 31 T cell receptor beta chains listed below, sequenced in a study of T cell changes during pregnancy in multiple sclerosis. Produced via immunoSEQ multiplex PCR; TCRdb's table is partial and in-frame only. The sample lists more than 90,000 clones, 75% to 95% occurring once. Sequenced material: peripheral blood, taken in the second trimester of pregnancy. All receptors come from a female donor with multiple sclerosis, enrolled in a pregnancy study.

V is TRBV4-3 and J is TRBJ2-5; 10 nucleotides align to TRBD2. This CDR3 has 16 residues. Germline V gene data show CDR1 as LGHNA and CDR2 as YSLEER. Losses at the gene ends were 0 bases for V and 5 bases for J; bases not matched to a gene: 6. CDR3 protein: CASSQELAGDVETQYF. DNA of the CDR3: TGCGCCAGCAGCCAAGAGCTAGCGGGAGACGTTGAGACCCAGTACTTC.

The chain links TRBV19 to TRBJ2-2, with 9 bases lining up with TRBD2. The CDR3 consists of 13 residues. V was pared by 11 bases and J by 6 bases, with 7 bases of the junction left unmatched. Germline lookup yields CDR1 LNHDA and CDR2 SQIVND (reference sequence). The CDR3 sequence: CALRASGAGELFF. The CDR3 DNA follows: TGTGCCCTTAGGGCTAGCGGGGCCGGGGAGCTGTTTTTT.

This chain uses TRBV18 with TRBJ2-4; perhaps TRBD2 as D (5 bases). This CDR3 contains 16 residues. Trimming removed 0 bases from V and 1 base from J, with 10 bases in between. Germline V CDR1 and CDR2: KGHSH, LQKENI. This chain's CDR3 is CASSPPRGEAKNIQYF. For the CDR3, the DNA is TGTGCCAGCTCACCACCTCGGGGAGAGGCCAAAAACATTCAGTACTTC.

This clone was seen a single time. The V call is TRBV23-1, the J call TRBJ1-5, with D uncertain. TRBV23-1 is reported as an ORF; its role is uncertain. Between the trimmed V and J ends, which lost 6 bases and 13 bases, there was a span of 19 bases. This CDR3 comprises 13 residues. Written as DNA, the CDR3 is TGCGCCAGCAGACTCTCCCGGGAGCACCAACAGCATTTT. This gives the protein CASRLSREHQQHF.

This chain links TRBV6-6 with TRBJ2-7; 11 bases align to TRBD2. Germline CDR1 MNHNY, CDR2 SVGAGI (reference sequence). This CDR3 has 14 residues. The trim removed 5 bases at V and 6 bases at J, leaving 6 bases unmatched. The CDR3 reads CASSVLAGDGEQYF. The CDR3 DNA is TGTGCCAGCAGTGTACTAGCGGGAGACGGCGAGCAGTACTTC.

This chain uses TRBV5-4 with TRBJ1-2, with D perhaps TRBD1 (6 bases). This CDR3 contains 14 residues. Germline V gives CDR1 SGHNT, CDR2 YYREEE (reference sequence). The V end lost 0 bases, the J end lost 3 bases, and 9 bases lay between the germline ends. Here the CDR3 DNA reads TGTGCCAGCAGCTTGGGACAGGTGGACTATGGCTACACCTTC. It translates to CASSLGQVDYGYTF.

This chain links TRBV19 with TRBJ1-2; D might be TRBD1 (5 bases). Germline loops: CDR1 LNHDA, CDR2 SQIVND (reference sequence). This CDR3 contains 16 residues. Trimming took 1 base from V and 1 from J, leaving 13 bases between them. The CDR3 DNA reads TGTGCCAGTAGTATAGTTGGGGCGACGATTAACTATGGCTACACCTTC. Its translation: CASSIVGATINYGYTF.

The V gene is TRBV9, the J gene TRBJ2-7, with 14 bases matching TRBD2. The V gene end was trimmed by 3 bases and the J gene end by 3 bases; junction bases not matched to a gene: 11. Germline CDR1 and CDR2: SGDLS and YYNGEE. This CDR3 region has 18 residues. The CDR3 coding sequence is TGTGCCAGCAGCGCCGCCGGGACTAGCGGGAGAGGGGACTACGAGCAGTACTTC. Protein: CASSAAGTSGRGDYEQYF.

This rearrangement joins TRBV2 to TRBJ1-5, with D possibly TRBD1 on 6 matching bases. This CDR3 has 13 residues. Trimming pared 8 bases from V and 5 bases from J, leaving 13 bases between. Germline lookup yields CDR1 SNHLY and CDR2 FYNNEI. The CDR3 coding sequence is TGTGCCAGCGGAGGAGGACAGTATCAGCCCCAGCATTTT. Protein sequence: CASGGGQYQPQHF.

The V and J genes are TRBV5-4 and TRBJ2-5, with 9 nucleotides matching TRBD1. This CDR3 contains 15 residues. The trim removed 4 bases at V and 2 bases at J, leaving 6 bases unmatched. Germline V CDR1 and CDR2: SGHNT, YYREEE (reference sequence). CDR3 residues: CASSVIQGAQETQYF. The CDR3 coding sequence is TGTGCCAGCAGCGTGATACAGGGGGCACAAGAGACCCAGTACTTC.

The gene calls are TRBV7-2 and TRBJ2-7, with unresolved D. The V end lost 5 bases, the J end lost 1 base, and 15 bases lay between the germline ends. Germline V gives CDR1 SGHTA, CDR2 FQGNSA. The CDR3 covers 15 residues. CDR3 bases: TGTGCCAGCAGCGTAACTGGTCCGAAATCCTACGAGCAGTACTTC. Amino acids: CASSVTGPKSYEQYF.

This sequence joins TRBV5-6 and TRBJ2-6; 7 bases fit TRBD2. The CDR3 runs 16 residues. Germline V lookup: CDR1 SGHDT, CDR2 YYEEEE. The V gene end was trimmed by 4 bases and the J gene end by 0 bases; junction bases not matched to a gene: 4. The CDR3 coding sequence is TGTGCCAGCAGCCTGGGGAGGGGCTCTGGGGCCAACGTCCTGACTTTC. The encoded protein is CASSLGRGSGANVLTF. The full variable domain, rest sourced from reference TRBV5-6 and TRBJ2-6, is DAGVTQSPTHLIKTRGQQVTLRCSPKSGHDTVSWYQQALGQGPQFIFQYYEEEERQRGNFPDRFSGHQFPNYSSELNVNALLLGDSALYLCASSLGRGSGANVLTFGAGSRLTVL.

This chain links TRBV7-2 with TRBJ2-7, with 7 bases identical to TRBD2. Germline CDR1 reads SGHTA; CDR2 reads FQGNSA. Trimming took 1 base from V and 2 from J; bases not matched to a gene: 5. The CDR3 consists of 15 residues. CDR3 region: CASSLGSSGTYEQYF. The DNA for the CDR3 is TGTGCCAGCAGCTTAGGGTCTAGCGGAACCTACGAGCAGTACTTC.

The chain links TRBV14 to TRBJ1-2; weak D call: TRBD1 (6 bases). The CDR3 is made up of 14 amino acids. The germline V gene encodes CDR1 SGHDN and CDR2 FVKESK. V lost 5 bases, J lost 4 bases, and 14 bases lay in between. This CDR3 is CASSKRGGGYGYTF. CDR3 DNA: TGTGCCAGCAGCAAGAGGGGAGGGGGCTATGGCTACACCTTC.

This chain uses TRBV18 with TRBJ2-3; 8 positions match TRBD1. The CDR3 runs 17 residues. Germline trimming cut 3 bases from V and 3 bases from J; bases unmatched to any gene: 11. Germline V gene sequence: CDR1 KGHSH, CDR2 LQKENI. CDR3 residues: CASSPTKGQGGTDTQYF. CDR3 DNA sequence: TGTGCCAGCTCACCTACTAAAGGACAGGGCGGAACAGATACGCAGTATTTT. Drawing the rest from reference TRBV18 and TRBJ2-3, the complete variable domain is NAGVMQNPRHLVRRRGQEARLRCSPMKGHSHVYWYRQLPEEGLKFMVYLQKENIIDESGMPKERFSAEFPKEGPSILRIQQVVRGDSAAYFCASSPTKGQGGTDTQYFGPGTRLTVL.

This clone was recorded only once. This chain's CDR3 is CASSSQTNTGELFF. The CDR3 DNA sequence: TGTGCCAGTAGTAGTCAGACAAACACCGGGGAGCTGTTTTTT. This chain connects TRBV19 to TRBJ2-2; D gene ambiguous. The CDR3 extends over 14 amino acids. Germline CDR1 reads LNHDA; CDR2 reads SQIVND (reference sequence). V gave up 4 bases and J gave up 2 bases, with 8 bases separating them.

In DNA, the CDR3 is TGTGCCAGCAGCTTACGAGGGTCAGGGGCCAACGTCCTGACTTTC. It codes for CASSLRGSGANVLTF. The gene calls are TRBV11-2 and TRBJ2-6; D is perhaps TRBD2 (5 bases). The CDR3 sequence is 15 residues long. The V and J ends lost 2 bases and 4 bases respectively, with 9 bases between them. Germline V gene sequence: CDR1 SGHAT, CDR2 FQNNGV.

Of note for this clone: The junction and the germline gene differ at one end; a read error may be behind it. This chain uses TRBV29-1 with TRBJ2-5; 10 bases align to TRBD2. Germline lookup yields CDR1 SQVTM and CDR2 ANQGSEA. This CDR3 comprises 11 residues. This chain's CDR3 is CSVEGSGRANF. The CDR3 DNA sequence: TGCAGCGTTGAGGGAAGCGGGAGGGCGAACTTC. Variable domain in full (rest from reference TRBV29-1 and TRBJ2-5): SAVISQKPSRDICQRGTSLTIQCQVDSQVTMMFWYRQQPGQSLTLIATANQGSEATYESGFVIDKFPISRPNLTFSTLTVSNMSPEDSSIYLCSVEGSGRANFGPGTRLLVL.

The chain is built from TRBV4-2 and TRBJ2-3, with unresolved D. Trimming shortened V by 2 bases and J by 4 bases, and 7 bases separated the two germline ends. In germline, CDR1 is LGHNA, CDR2 YNFKEQ. This CDR3 has 13 residues. The CDR3 DNA reads TGTGCCAGCAGCCAATCTGGAGCAGATACGCAGTATTTT. This codes for CASSQSGADTQYF.

This clone appeared a single time. V and J are TRBV10-3 and TRBJ1-4; TRBD1 is a possible D gene (5 bases). The CDR3 spans 17 residues. The V gene lost 0 bases and the J gene lost 3 bases, with 14 bases spanning the gap. Per the germline V gene, CDR1 is ENHRY and CDR2 is SYGVKD. CDR3 sequence (DNA): TGTGCCATCAGTGAGTCACACCCGTCGGGGGCTAATGAAAAACTGTTTTTT. As protein: CAISESHPSGANEKLFF.

The rearrangement links TRBV10-3 to TRBJ2-3, with D perhaps TRBD2 (6 bases). Trimming cost V 6 bases and J 4 bases, with 17 bases left between them. Germline V gene sequence: CDR1 ENHRY, CDR2 SYGVKD. This CDR3 has 15 amino acids. The CDR3, as DNA: TGTGCCATCAGCCGGGACTCGTTCCCCGCAGATACGCAGTATTTT. It codes for CAISRDSFPADTQYF.

The V and J genes are TRBV18 and TRBJ2-7, with D uncertain. The CDR3 consists of 13 residues. Germline lookup yields CDR1 KGHSH and CDR2 LQKENI. The V end lost 6 bases, the J end lost 0 bases, and 9 bases lay between the germline ends. CDR3 amino acids: CASSRAISYEQYF. CDR3 DNA: TGTGCCAGCTCCCGAGCGATCTCCTACGAGCAGTACTTC.

The chain carries TRBV6-1 and TRBJ1-1, with D unclear. Trimming cost V 3 bases and J 0 bases, with 8 bases left between them. The germline CDR1 and CDR2 sequences are MNHNS and SASEGT. The CDR3 is 14 residues long. The CDR3, as DNA: TGTGCCAGCAGTGATTGGGCTTTGAACACTGAAGCTTTCTTT. It translates to CASSDWALNTEAFF.

The CDR3 DNA reads TGTGCCAGCAGCGAAGGACTTAATGAAAAACTGTTTTTT. As protein: CASSEGLNEKLFF. The rearrangement uses TRBV7-9 and TRBJ1-4; D is undetermined. The CDR3 is 13 amino acids. Trimming took 5 bases from V and 4 from J, leaving 8 bases between them. Germline V lookup: CDR1 SEHNR, CDR2 FQNEAQ (reference sequence).

The chain combines TRBV5-1 with TRBJ2-3, with 12 positions matching TRBD2. V dropped 4 bases and J dropped 2; count of bases not matched to a gene: 8. Germline CDR1 is SGHRS and CDR2 is YFSETQ. This CDR3 spans 17 amino acids. The CDR3 region is CASSKALAGGFTDTQYF. The CDR3, as DNA: TGCGCCAGCAGCAAAGCACTAGCGGGAGGCTTCACAGATACGCAGTATTTT. The whole variable domain, remainder taken from reference TRBV5-1 and TRBJ2-3, is KAGVTQTPRYLIKTRGQQVTLSCSPISGHRSVSWYQQTPGQGLQFLFEYFSETQRNKGNFPGRFSGRQFSNSRSEMNVSTLELGDSALYLCASSKALAGGFTDTQYFGPGTRLTVL.

The V and J genes are TRBV7-3 and TRBJ2-1; 9 bases are shared with TRBD2. The length of the CDR3 is 17 residues. CDR1 is SGHTA and CDR2 is FQGTGA in the germline V gene. The J segment lost 4 bases and the V segment lost 5 bases, leaving 12 bases of the junction unmatched. The CDR3 DNA follows: TGTGCCAGCAGCCCCCTCCCTAGCGGGGCTGGTTACAATGAGCAGTTCTTC. Residues: CASSPLPSGAGYNEQFF.

The chain employs TRBV5-1 and TRBJ2-3, with 11 bases lining up with TRBD2. Germline values: CDR1 SGHRS, CDR2 YFSETQ. The V gene end was trimmed by 0 bases and the J gene end by 4 bases; junction bases not matched to a gene: 10. The CDR3 runs to 18 residues. The CDR3 sequence is CASSLARIAGGRADTQYF. CDR3 DNA sequence: TGCGCCAGCAGCTTGGCCCGAATAGCGGGAGGGAGGGCAGATACGCAGTATTTT.

The genes are TRBV27 and TRBJ2-3; D remains unclear. CDR3 length equals 16 residues. Trimming cost V 5 bases and J 6 bases, with 21 bases left between them. Germline V CDR1 and CDR2: MNHEY, SMNVEV (reference sequence). CDR3: CASSASRWLGEDTQYF. The CDR3 DNA reads TGTGCCAGCAGTGCATCTAGGTGGTTGGGTGAGGATACGCAGTATTTT.

The chain combines TRBV15 with TRBJ2-1; D perhaps matches TRBD2 (6 bases). V gave up 5 bases and J gave up 3 bases, with 23 bases separating them. The CDR3 contains 18 residues. CDR1 LNHNV and CDR2 YYDKDF come from the germline V gene (reference sequence). CDR3 coding DNA: TGTGCCACCAGCGACCGGGACCCTGGCGGGATCGGCTACAATGAGCAGTTCTTC. Translated, it gives CATSDRDPGGIGYNEQFF.

Comment on this clone: The identical CDR3 is also encoded by other nucleotide sequences in the sample. The chain is built from TRBV7-6 and TRBJ2-5; maybe TRBD1 (6 bases). Germline-derived CDR1 and CDR2 are SGHVS and FNYEAQ. Trimming shortened V by 0 bases and J by 3 bases, and 8 bases separated the two germline ends. The CDR3 loop spans 14 amino acids. CDR3 DNA sequence: TGTGCCAGCAGCTTAGCAACAGGGAAAGAGACCCAGTACTTC. Translated, it gives CASSLATGKETQYF.

This chain uses TRBV28 with TRBJ2-7, with D possibly matching TRBD1 (5 bases). Germline V gene lookup returns CDR1 MDHEN and CDR2 SYDVKM. This CDR3 is 16 amino acids long. Trimming left V 5 bases short and J 5 bases short, with 22 bases between. CDR3 region: CASSQGSTDPRDEQYF. DNA for the CDR3: TGTGCCAGCAGTCAAGGTTCGACGGATCCCAGGGACGAGCAGTACTTC.